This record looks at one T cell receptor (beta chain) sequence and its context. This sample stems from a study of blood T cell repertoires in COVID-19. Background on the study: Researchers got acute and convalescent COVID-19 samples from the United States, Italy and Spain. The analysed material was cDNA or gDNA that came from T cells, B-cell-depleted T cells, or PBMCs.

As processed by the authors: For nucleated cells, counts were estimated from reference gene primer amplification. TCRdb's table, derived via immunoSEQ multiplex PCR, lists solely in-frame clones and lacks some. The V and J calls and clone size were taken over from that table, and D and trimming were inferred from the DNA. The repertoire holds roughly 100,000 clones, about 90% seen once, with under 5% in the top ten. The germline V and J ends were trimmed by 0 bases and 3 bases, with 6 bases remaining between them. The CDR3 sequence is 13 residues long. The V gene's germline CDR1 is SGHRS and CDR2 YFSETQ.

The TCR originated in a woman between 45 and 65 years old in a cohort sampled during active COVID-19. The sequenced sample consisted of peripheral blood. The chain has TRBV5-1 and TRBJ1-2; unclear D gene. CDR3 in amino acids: CASSLAGDYGYTF. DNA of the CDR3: TGCGCCAGCAGCTTGGCCGGAGACTATGGCTACACCTTC.